This T cell receptor (beta chain) was sequenced during a study of blood T cell repertoires in COVID-19. Study as a whole: Spain, Italy and the United States supplied samples that represented acute and convalescent COVID-19. The analysed material was cDNA or gDNA that came from T cells, B-cell-depleted T cells, or PBMCs.

Original methodology: Using reference gene primer amplification, nucleated cell counts were estimated. Assay: immunoSEQ multiplex PCR; the TCRdb copy retains only in-frame clones and omits some. That table supplies the V and J calls and clone size; D and trimming were determined from the DNA. The sample holds hundreds of thousands of clones; around 88% are singletons and the top ten take 5.7%. V dropped 6 bases and J dropped 2 bases, with 14 bases sitting between them. The CDR3 has 14 amino acids. Germline lookup yields CDR1 MNHEY and CDR2 SVGAGI. The clonotype was recovered from a man older than 75 with acute or convalescent COVID-19. The V and J genes are TRBV6-5 and TRBJ2-7; D is perhaps TRBD1 (6 bases). The sample was peripheral blood. CDR3 protein: CASRVGDTPYEQYF. The CDR3 region has the DNA TGTGCCAGCAGAGTGGGGGACACCCCCTACGAGCAGTACTTC.